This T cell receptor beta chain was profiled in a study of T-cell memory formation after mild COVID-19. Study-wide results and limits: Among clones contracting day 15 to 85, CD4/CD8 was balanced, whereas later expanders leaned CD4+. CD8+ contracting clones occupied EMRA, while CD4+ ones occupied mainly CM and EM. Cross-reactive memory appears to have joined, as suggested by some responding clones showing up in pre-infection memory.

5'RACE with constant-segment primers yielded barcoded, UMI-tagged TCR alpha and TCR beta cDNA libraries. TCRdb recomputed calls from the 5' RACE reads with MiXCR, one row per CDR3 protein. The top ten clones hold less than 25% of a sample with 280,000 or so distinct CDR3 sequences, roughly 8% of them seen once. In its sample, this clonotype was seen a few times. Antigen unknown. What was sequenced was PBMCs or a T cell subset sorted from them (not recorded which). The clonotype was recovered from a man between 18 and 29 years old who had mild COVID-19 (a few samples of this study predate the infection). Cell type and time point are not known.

CDR3 in DNA: TGTGCCAGCAGCCTACAAGACCCCCTAGCGGGGGGCCCTTCGGAGACCCAGTACTTC. It is translated as CASSLQDPLAGGPSETQYF. V gene TRBV11-1 combines with J gene TRBJ2-5, with TRBD2 identical over 11 bases. V shed 5 bases and J 5 bases; nucleotides not matched to a gene: 19. CDR1 and CDR2 from the germline V gene are SGHAT and FQDESV (reference sequence). The length of the CDR3 is 19 residues.